This T cell receptor beta chain was sequenced for a study of shared clonotypes between healthy human individuals. Notes on the study in general: When compared with the clonotypes that were shared by all four sorted-subset donors, the non-shared clonotypes turned out to have lower generation probabilities.

Germline trimming cut 5 bases from V and 2 bases from J; bases unmatched to any gene: 5. Germline CDR1 and CDR2: MNHEY and SVGAGI. The CDR3 runs 15 residues. A word on this clone: The antigen is unknown.

The assay was immunoSEQ multiplex PCR, and TCRdb's table has in-frame clones only and misses some. The sample comprises some 2.1 million clones, 85% to 95% of which are singletons, and 0.1% to 0.15% rests with the top ten. The donors, all of them Caucasian adults, lived in Nashville, Tennessee. The sequenced material came from naive CD4+ T cells sorted from blood. Subset of the sample: CD45RA+ positively selected. The clonotype was recovered from a man younger than 30 in good health. The rearrangement joins TRBV6-5 to TRBJ2-7; TRBD2 matches 11 bases. In DNA form, the CDR3 reads TGTGCCAGCAGTGTGGGACTAGCGGTCGCCTACGAGCAGTACTTC. It yields the protein CASSVGLAVAYEQYF.